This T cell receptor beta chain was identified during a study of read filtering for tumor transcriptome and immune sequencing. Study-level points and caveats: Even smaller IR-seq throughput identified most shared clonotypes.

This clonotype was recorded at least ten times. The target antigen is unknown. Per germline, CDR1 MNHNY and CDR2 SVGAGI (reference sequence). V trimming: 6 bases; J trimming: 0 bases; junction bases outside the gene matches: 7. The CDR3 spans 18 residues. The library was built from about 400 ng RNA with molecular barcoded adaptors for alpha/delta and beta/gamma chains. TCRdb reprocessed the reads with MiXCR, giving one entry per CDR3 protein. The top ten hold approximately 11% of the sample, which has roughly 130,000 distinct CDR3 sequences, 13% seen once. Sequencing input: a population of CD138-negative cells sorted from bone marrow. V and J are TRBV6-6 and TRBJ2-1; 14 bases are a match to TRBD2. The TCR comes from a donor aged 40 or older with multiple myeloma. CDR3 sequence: CASRIRGLAGGSYNEQFF. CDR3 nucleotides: TGTGCCAGCAGAATCCGAGGACTAGCGGGAGGCTCCTACAATGAGCAGTTCTTC.